Shown below are 26 T cell receptor beta chains from a single sample sequenced in a study of blood T cell repertoires in COVID-19. Repertoires were generated with immunoSEQ multiplex PCR, while TCRdb's copy carries only in-frame clones and drops some. Here the sample spans about 110,000 clones, 80% to 90% being singletons. The sequenced sample was peripheral blood. Receptor source: an elderly woman with acute or convalescent COVID-19.

CDR3 sequence: CASRLGGVEGYTF. As DNA, the CDR3 is TGTGCCAGCAGATTGGGAGGGGTTGAGGGCTACACCTTC. The chain employs TRBV7-9 and TRBJ1-2; D is possibly TRBD1 (5 bases). V lost 6 bases and J 8 bases, leaving 16 bases between the germline ends. Germline V gives CDR1 SEHNR, CDR2 FQNEAQ (reference sequence). CDR3 length: 13 amino acids.

The chain couples TRBV29-1 to TRBJ1-2, with D possibly being TRBD1 (6 bases). The V gene lost 6 bases and the J gene lost 3 bases, with 11 bases spanning the gap. Germline V gene lookup returns CDR1 SQVTM and CDR2 ANQGSEA. The CDR3 is 12 amino acids. The CDR3 spells CSVLPGDYGYTF. CDR3 DNA: TGCAGCGTCCTCCCAGGGGACTATGGCTACACCTTC. The variable domain in full, with the rest retrieved from reference TRBV29-1 and TRBJ1-2, is SAVISQKPSRDICQRGTSLTIQCQVDSQVTMMFWYRQQPGQSLTLIATANQGSEATYESGFVIDKFPISRPNLTFSTLTVSNMSPEDSSIYLCSVLPGDYGYTFGSGTRLTVV.

The rearrangement joins TRBV10-1 to TRBJ2-2; TRBD2 is a possible D gene (6 bases). Germline V CDR1 and CDR2: WNHNN, SYGVQD (reference sequence). This CDR3 region has 14 residues. V lost 4 bases and J 5 bases, leaving 11 bases between the germline ends. For the CDR3, the DNA is TGCGCCAGCAGTGGAGGACTACGAACCGGGGAGCTGTTTTTT. It encodes CASSGGLRTGELFF.

The chain recombines TRBV7-8 with TRBJ1-6, with TRBD1 as a possible D gene (5 bases). The V and J ends lost 0 bases and 10 bases respectively, with 16 bases between them. CDR1 is SGHVS, CDR2 FQNEAQ, per germline. This CDR3 contains 16 residues. CDR3: CASSLATSMAGSPLHF. The DNA of the CDR3 is TGTGCCAGCAGCTTAGCGACCAGTATGGCAGGGTCACCCCTCCACTTT. Using reference TRBV7-8 and TRBJ1-6 for the parts outside the CDR3, the full variable domain is GAGVSQSPRYKVAKRGQDVALRCDPISGHVSLFWYQQALGQGPEFLTYFQNEAQLDKSGLPSDRFFAERPEGSVSTLKIQRTQQEDSAVYLCASSLATSMAGSPLHFGNGTRLTVT.

This chain connects TRBV4-1 to TRBJ2-5; 10 positions match TRBD1. V lost 1 base and J lost 5; bases outside the gene matches: 7. The CDR3 is 16 residues long. The V gene's germline CDR1 is MGHRA and CDR2 YSYEKL. The CDR3 loop reads CASSQAGTGEWETQYF. The CDR3 region has the DNA TGCGCCAGCAGCCAAGCCGGGACAGGGGAGTGGGAGACCCAGTACTTC.

The chain carries TRBV29-1 and TRBJ1-2, with D possibly TRBD1 on 6 matching bases. The CDR3 sequence is 15 residues long. V was pared by 4 bases and J by 7 bases, with 22 bases between. The germline V gene encodes CDR1 SQVTM and CDR2 ANQGSEA. Here the CDR3 DNA reads TGCAGCGTTGGTCCTCGGCCCGGGACAAAGGTTGGCTACACCTTC. Its protein product is CSVGPRPGTKVGYTF.

The chain links TRBV2 to TRBJ1-5; 7 bases are a match to TRBD1. The germline V gene has CDR1 SNHLY and CDR2 FYNNEI. V lost 7 bases, J lost 2 bases, and 11 bases stayed unmatched. The CDR3 is 16 residues long. The CDR3 region is CASTPGGGRGNQPQHF. The DNA of the CDR3 is TGTGCCAGCACTCCAGGAGGGGGCCGGGGCAATCAGCCCCAGCATTTT.

The gene calls are TRBV6-5 and TRBJ2-7, with D possibly being TRBD1 (5 bases). The V gene's germline CDR1 is MNHEY and CDR2 SVGAGI. The length of the CDR3 is 11 residues. Deletions cut 4 bases from V and 6 bases from J, with 7 bases between. CDR3 DNA: TGTGCCAGCAGTTCAGGGCTCGAGCAGTACTTC. It yields the protein CASSSGLEQYF.

The genes are TRBV19 and TRBJ2-3, with a weak D call TRBD1 (7 bases). Trimming took 3 bases from V and 1 from J, leaving 17 bases between them. The germline V gene encodes CDR1 LNHDA and CDR2 SQIVND (reference sequence). CDR3 length equals 17 residues. The CDR3 DNA is TGTGCCAGTAGTATTCGTTGGCAGGGGGGCCGCACAGATACGCAGTATTTT. Protein: CASSIRWQGGRTDTQYF.

The rearrangement links TRBV6-5 to TRBJ2-3, with TRBD1 as a possible D gene (6 bases). V was cut by 2 bases and J by 5 bases, with 17 bases left in between. This CDR3 contains 16 residues. The germline V gene encodes CDR1 MNHEY and CDR2 SVGAGI. The chain's CDR3 is CASSYAAGDPGDTQYF. The CDR3 DNA follows: TGTGCCAGCAGTTACGCAGCAGGGGACCCCGGAGATACGCAGTATTTT.

V usage is TRBV10-3 and J usage is TRBJ2-7; 7 bases are a match to TRBD2. Germline CDR1 ENHRY, CDR2 SYGVKD. The CDR3 consists of 12 residues. The ends lost 11 bases at V and 3 bases at J; junction bases unmatched: 7. CDR3 protein: CASMGGGYEQYF. The CDR3 DNA follows: TGTGCCTCGATGGGGGGGGGCTACGAGCAGTACTTC.

The V gene is TRBV3-1 (or the pseudogene TRBV3-2), the J gene TRBJ2-3; 8 positions agree with TRBD1. This CDR3 region has 16 residues. CDR1 LGHDT and CDR2 YNNKEL come from the germline V gene (reference sequence). Losses at the gene ends were 1 base for V and 2 bases for J; bases not matched to a gene: 5. The CDR3 DNA reads as TGTGCCAGCAGCCAAGCCTACAGGGGGGCCACAGATACGCAGTATTTT. This sequence encodes CASSQAYRGATDTQYF.

The rearrangement links TRBV20-1 to TRBJ2-7, with 11 bases lining up with TRBD2. CDR1 and CDR2 from the germline V gene are DFQATT and SNEGSKA (reference sequence). The trim removed 3 bases at V and 0 bases at J, leaving 4 bases unmatched. The CDR3 is 15 residues long. The CDR3 region is CSASGLAGGSYEQYF. DNA for the CDR3: TGCAGTGCTAGTGGTCTAGCGGGGGGCTCCTACGAGCAGTACTTC.

Here the CDR3 DNA reads TGTGCCAGCAGCCAAGCAGGGCGATCAGTCAATTCACCCCTCCACTTT. Its translation: CASSQAGRSVNSPLHF. The chain uses TRBV3-1 (or the pseudogene TRBV3-2) and TRBJ1-6; possible D gene TRBD1, 5 bases. Germline CDR1 and CDR2: LGHDT and YNNKEL (reference sequence). The V end lost 1 base, the J end lost 7 bases, and 14 bases lay between the germline ends. CDR3 length: 16 amino acids.

The genes are TRBV7-9 and TRBJ1-4; tentative D call: TRBD1 (5 bases). The CDR3 is 11 amino acids. Germline V CDR1 and CDR2: SEHNR, FQNEAQ (reference sequence). Here the CDR3 reads CAGGGGEKLFF. The CDR3 nucleotides are TGTGCGGGGGGTGGCGGTGAAAAACTGTTTTTT. Based on the CDR3 plus reference TRBV7-9 and TRBJ1-4, the full variable domain is DTGVSQNPRHKITKRGQNVTFRCDPISEHNRLYWYRQTLGQGPEFLTYFQNEAQLEKSRLLSDRFSAERPKGSFSTLEIQRTEQGDSAMYLCAGGGGEKLFFGSGTQLSVL.

This chain links TRBV6-5 with TRBJ2-5, with a possible D match to TRBD1 (5 bases). V was cut by 6 bases and J by 5 bases, with 7 bases left in between. The CDR3 runs to 11 residues. Germline CDR1 is MNHEY and CDR2 is SVGAGI. The CDR3: CASRGDETQYF. CDR3 nucleotide sequence: TGTGCCAGCAGAGGGGATGAGACCCAGTACTTC.

V usage is TRBV3-1 (or the pseudogene TRBV3-2) and J usage is TRBJ1-6; 8 bases are shared with TRBD1. V lost 4 bases, J lost 14 bases, and 4 bases stayed unmatched. Germline V gives CDR1 LGHDT, CDR2 YNNKEL (reference sequence). This CDR3 contains 12 residues. The CDR3 sequence is CASSPQGETLHF. The CDR3 DNA reads TGTGCCAGCAGCCCACAGGGGGAAACCCTCCACTTT.

V usage is TRBV6-5 and J usage is TRBJ2-5; D gene uncertain. CDR1 and CDR2 from the germline V gene are MNHEY and SVGAGI. V was cut by 3 bases and J by 2 bases, with 4 bases left in between. This CDR3 spans 12 amino acids. CDR3 sequence: CASSYPQETQYF. Here the CDR3 DNA reads TGTGCCAGCAGTTATCCTCAAGAGACCCAGTACTTC.

The gene calls are TRBV1 and TRBJ2-4; the DNA was not used to check the table's D call, TRBD1. TRBV1 is given as a pseudogene. The CDR3 has 15 amino acids. The CDR3 DNA is TGCACCAGCAGCCAAGATCACCAGGGCTTAAACATTCAGTACTTC. Its protein is CTSSQDHQGLNIQYF.

The rearrangement links TRBV5-4 to TRBJ1-1; D not resolved. Trimming removed 0 bases at V and 1 base at J, with 7 bases between. In germline, CDR1 is SGHNT, CDR2 YYREEE (reference sequence). The CDR3 consists of 14 residues. The CDR3 sequence is CASSLEPGNTEAFF. The CDR3 nucleotides read TGTGCCAGCAGCTTGGAACCAGGGAACACTGAAGCTTTCTTT.

The J gene is TRBJ2-3, the V gene TRBV7-9, with TRBD1 identical over 9 bases. The germline CDR1 and CDR2 sequences are SEHNR and FQNEAQ (reference sequence). The CDR3 is 15 amino acids. Trimming took 1 base from V and 3 from J; bases not matched to a gene: 2. CDR3 residues: CASSLGDRDTDTQYF. The CDR3 nucleotides read TGTGCCAGCAGCTTAGGGGACAGGGATACAGATACGCAGTATTTT.

The V call is TRBV28, the J call TRBJ1-1; D is uncertain. The CDR3 is made up of 11 amino acids. With 10 bases removed from V and 1 base from J, the gap between germline ends came to 7 bases. Germline V gives CDR1 MDHEN, CDR2 SYDVKM. The CDR3 is CATRGNTEAFF. In nucleotides, the CDR3 is TGTGCCACACGGGGGAACACTGAAGCTTTCTTT.

With respect to this clone: Other DNA sequences within the sample encode an identical CDR3. The rearrangement uses TRBV12-3 or TRBV12-4 and TRBJ1-2, with D tentatively TRBD1 (5 bases). The CDR3 has 13 amino acids. The V and J ends lost 6 bases and 1 base respectively, with 9 bases between them. CDR3 loop: CASSRQGNYGYTF. CDR3 DNA: TGTGCCAGCAGCCGTCAGGGTAACTATGGCTACACCTTC.

This clone was recorded once. This sequence joins TRBV2 and TRBJ2-3; 9 bases map to TRBD2. Germline lookup yields CDR1 SNHLY and CDR2 FYNNEI. The CDR3 consists of 16 residues. V lost 2 bases, J lost 2 bases, and 5 bases stayed unmatched. The CDR3 DNA follows: TGTGCCAGCAGTGAACTGCGGGGGGGTTCCACAGATACGCAGTATTTT. Residues: CASSELRGGSTDTQYF.

V gene TRBV19 combines with J gene TRBJ1-5; 8 nucleotides agree with TRBD1. Germline CDR1 reads LNHDA; CDR2 reads SQIVND (reference sequence). V lost 9 bases to trimming and J lost 2 bases; unmatched junction nucleotides: 18. The CDR3 is 18 residues long. CDR3 sequence: CASQRQGTTSGGNQPQHF. CDR3 bases: TGTGCCAGCCAAAGACAGGGGACGACGTCGGGAGGCAATCAGCCCCAGCATTTT.

The genes are TRBV7-2 and TRBJ1-4; a weak D match, TRBD1 (5 bases). This CDR3 has 16 residues. In germline, CDR1 is SGHTA, CDR2 FQGNSA. V lost 1 base, J lost 0 bases, and 9 bases lay in between. The CDR3: CASSLVGGATNEKLFF. DNA of the CDR3: TGTGCCAGCAGCTTAGTAGGAGGGGCAACTAATGAAAAACTGTTTTTT.